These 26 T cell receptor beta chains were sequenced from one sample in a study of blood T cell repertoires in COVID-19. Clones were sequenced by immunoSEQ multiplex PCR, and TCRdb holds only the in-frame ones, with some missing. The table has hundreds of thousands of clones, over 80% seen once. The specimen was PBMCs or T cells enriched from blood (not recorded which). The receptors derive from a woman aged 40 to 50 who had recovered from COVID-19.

As DNA, the CDR3 is TGTGCCAGCAGACTCAGACAGGGGGATACCGGGGAGCTGTTTTTT. Translating it yields CASRLRQGDTGELFF. The chain has TRBV6-5 and TRBJ2-2; 9 bases map to TRBD1. The CDR3 has 15 residues. Germline V gene lookup returns CDR1 MNHEY and CDR2 SVGAGI. Trimming cost V 6 bases and J 5 bases; bases outside gene matches: 7.

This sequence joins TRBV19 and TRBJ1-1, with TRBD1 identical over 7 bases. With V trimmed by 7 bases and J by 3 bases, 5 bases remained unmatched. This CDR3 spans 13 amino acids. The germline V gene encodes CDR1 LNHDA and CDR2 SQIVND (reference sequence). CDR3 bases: TGTGCCAGTACCCTCGACAGGGACACTGAAGCTTTCTTT. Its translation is CASTLDRDTEAFF.

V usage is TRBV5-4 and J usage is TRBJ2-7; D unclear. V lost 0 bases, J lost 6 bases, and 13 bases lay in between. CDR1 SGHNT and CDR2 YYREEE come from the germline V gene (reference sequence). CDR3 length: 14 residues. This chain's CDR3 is CASSLATSSREQYF. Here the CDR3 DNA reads TGTGCCAGCAGCTTGGCTACTTCAAGCCGCGAGCAGTACTTC. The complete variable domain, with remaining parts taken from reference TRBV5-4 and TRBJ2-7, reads ETGVTQSPTHLIKTRGQQVTLRCSSQSGHNTVSWYQQALGQGPQFIFQYYREEENGRGNFPPRFSGLQFPNYSSELNVNALELDDSALYLCASSLATSSREQYFGPGTRLTVT.

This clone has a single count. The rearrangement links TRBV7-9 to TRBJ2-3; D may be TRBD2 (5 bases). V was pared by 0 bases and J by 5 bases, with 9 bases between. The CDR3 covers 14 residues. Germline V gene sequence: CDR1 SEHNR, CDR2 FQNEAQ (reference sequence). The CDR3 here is CASSLAGVIDTQYF. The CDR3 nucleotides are TGTGCCAGCAGCTTAGCGGGAGTGATAGATACGCAGTATTTT.

The CDR3 DNA reads as TGTGCCAGCAGACGAGGGTTCTATGGCTACACCTTC. Its translation: CASRRGFYGYTF. This chain connects TRBV27 to TRBJ1-2; D call uncertain. The CDR3 extends over 12 amino acids. Germline-derived CDR1 and CDR2 are MNHEY and SMNVEV (reference sequence). V was cut by 6 bases and J by 4 bases, with 9 bases left in between.

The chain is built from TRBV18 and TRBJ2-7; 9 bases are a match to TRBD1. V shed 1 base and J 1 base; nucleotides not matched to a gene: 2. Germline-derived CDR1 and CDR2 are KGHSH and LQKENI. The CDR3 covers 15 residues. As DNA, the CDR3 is TGTGCCAGCTCACCACGTGGACAGGGGTCCTACGAGCAGTACTTC. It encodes CASSPRGQGSYEQYF. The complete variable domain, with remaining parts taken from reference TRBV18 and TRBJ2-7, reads NAGVMQNPRHLVRRRGQEARLRCSPMKGHSHVYWYRQLPEEGLKFMVYLQKENIIDESGMPKERFSAEFPKEGPSILRIQQVVRGDSAAYFCASSPRGQGSYEQYFGPGTRLTVT.

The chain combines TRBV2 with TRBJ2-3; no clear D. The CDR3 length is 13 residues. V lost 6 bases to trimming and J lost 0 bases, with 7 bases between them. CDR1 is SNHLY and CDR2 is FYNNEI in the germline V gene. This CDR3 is CASREISTDTQYF. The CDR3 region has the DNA TGTGCCAGCAGGGAGATTAGCACAGATACGCAGTATTTT.

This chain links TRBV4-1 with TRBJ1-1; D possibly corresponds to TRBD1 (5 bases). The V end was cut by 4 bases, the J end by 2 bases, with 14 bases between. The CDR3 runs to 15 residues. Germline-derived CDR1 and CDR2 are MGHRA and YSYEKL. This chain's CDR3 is CASSPRDSTNTEAFF. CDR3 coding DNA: TGCGCCAGCAGCCCCAGAGACAGCACTAACACTGAAGCTTTCTTT.

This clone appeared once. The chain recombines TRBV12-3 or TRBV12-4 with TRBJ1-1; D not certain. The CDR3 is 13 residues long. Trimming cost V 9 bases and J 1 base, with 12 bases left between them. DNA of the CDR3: TGTGCCAGTTGTTTACGGTCGAACACTGAAGCTTTCTTT. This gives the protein CASCLRSNTEAFF.

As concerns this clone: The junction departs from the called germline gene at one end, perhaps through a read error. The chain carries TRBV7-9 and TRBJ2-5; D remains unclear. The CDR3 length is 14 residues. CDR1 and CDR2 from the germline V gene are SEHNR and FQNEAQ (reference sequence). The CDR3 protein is CASRLGPLSETQYF. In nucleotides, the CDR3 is TGTGCCAGCAGGTTAGGCCCCTTAAGCGAGACCCAGTACTTC.

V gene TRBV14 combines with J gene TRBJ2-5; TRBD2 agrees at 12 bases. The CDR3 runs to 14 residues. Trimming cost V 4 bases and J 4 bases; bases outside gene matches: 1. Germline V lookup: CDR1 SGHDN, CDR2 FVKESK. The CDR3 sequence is CASSLGLAGETQYF. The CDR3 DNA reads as TGTGCCAGCAGCCTGGGACTAGCGGGAGAGACCCAGTACTTC.

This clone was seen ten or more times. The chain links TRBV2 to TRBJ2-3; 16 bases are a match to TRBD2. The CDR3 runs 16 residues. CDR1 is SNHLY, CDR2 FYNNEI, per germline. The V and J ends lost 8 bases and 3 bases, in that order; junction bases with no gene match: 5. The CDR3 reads CASFGTSGRGTDTQYF. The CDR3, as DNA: TGTGCCAGCTTCGGGACTAGCGGGAGGGGAACAGATACGCAGTATTTT.

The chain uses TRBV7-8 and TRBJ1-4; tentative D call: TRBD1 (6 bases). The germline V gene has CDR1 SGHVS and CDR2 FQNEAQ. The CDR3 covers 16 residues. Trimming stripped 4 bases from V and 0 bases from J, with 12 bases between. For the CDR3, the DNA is TGTGCCAGCAGCTCCACAGGGTTCGCAACTAATGAAAAACTGTTTTTT. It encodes CASSSTGFATNEKLFF.

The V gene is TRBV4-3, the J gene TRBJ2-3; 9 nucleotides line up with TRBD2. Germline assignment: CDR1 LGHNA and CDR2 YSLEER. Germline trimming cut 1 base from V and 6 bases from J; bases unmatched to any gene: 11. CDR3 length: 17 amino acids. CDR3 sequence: CASSQGQLAGPWDTQYF. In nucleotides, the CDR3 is TGCGCCAGCAGCCAAGGGCAACTAGCGGGTCCCTGGGATACGCAGTATTTT.

CDR3 residues: CASSLYGNEQFF. CDR3 in DNA: TGTGCCAGCAGCTTGTACGGCAATGAGCAGTTCTTC. V is TRBV5-4 and J is TRBJ2-1; D unclear. Germline V lookup: CDR1 SGHNT, CDR2 YYREEE (reference sequence). The ends were cut back, 1 base at V and 6 bases at J, with 5 bases in the middle. This CDR3 region has 12 residues.

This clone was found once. The CDR3 DNA follows: TGTGCCAGTATCGGGACTCAAGATAGCAATCAGCCCCAGCATTTT. As protein: CASIGTQDSNQPQHF. V gene TRBV19 combines with J gene TRBJ1-5; D might be TRBD1 (5 bases). Germline V CDR1 and CDR2: LNHDA, SQIVND (reference sequence). The CDR3 spans 15 residues. Deletions cut 7 bases from V and 0 bases from J, with 13 bases between.

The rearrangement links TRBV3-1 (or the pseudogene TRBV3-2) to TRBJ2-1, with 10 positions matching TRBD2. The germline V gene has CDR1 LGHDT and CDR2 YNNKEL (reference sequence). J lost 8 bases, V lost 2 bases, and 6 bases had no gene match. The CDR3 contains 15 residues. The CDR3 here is CASSQWSGRGDEQFF. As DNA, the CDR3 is TGTGCCAGCAGCCAATGGAGCGGGAGGGGCGATGAGCAGTTCTTC.

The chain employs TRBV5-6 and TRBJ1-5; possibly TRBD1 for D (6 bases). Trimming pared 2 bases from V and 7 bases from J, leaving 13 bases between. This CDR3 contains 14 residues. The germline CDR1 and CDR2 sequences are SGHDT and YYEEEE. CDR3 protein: CASSLGGFSQPQHF. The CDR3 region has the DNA TGTGCCAGCAGCTTAGGGGGATTTAGCCAGCCCCAGCATTTT.

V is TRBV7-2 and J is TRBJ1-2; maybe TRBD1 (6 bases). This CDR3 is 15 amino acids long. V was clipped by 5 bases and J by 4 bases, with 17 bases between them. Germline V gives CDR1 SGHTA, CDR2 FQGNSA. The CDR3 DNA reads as TGTGCCAGCAGCCCTGCCGGGACACCCGCCTATGGCTACACCTTC. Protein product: CASSPAGTPAYGYTF.

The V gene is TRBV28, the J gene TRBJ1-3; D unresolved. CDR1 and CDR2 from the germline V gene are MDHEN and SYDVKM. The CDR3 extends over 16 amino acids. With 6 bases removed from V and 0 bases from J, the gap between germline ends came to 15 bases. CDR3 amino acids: CASSVLRGFSGNTIYF. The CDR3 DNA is TGTGCCAGCAGCGTACTTCGGGGTTTCTCTGGAAACACCATATATTTT.

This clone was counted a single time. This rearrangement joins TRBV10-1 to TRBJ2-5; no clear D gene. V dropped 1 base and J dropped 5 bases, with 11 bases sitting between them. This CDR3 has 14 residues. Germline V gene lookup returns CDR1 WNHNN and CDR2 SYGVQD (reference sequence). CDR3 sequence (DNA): TGCGCCAGCAGTGAGTACAGAGAGTACGAGACCCAGTACTTC. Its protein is CASSEYREYETQYF.

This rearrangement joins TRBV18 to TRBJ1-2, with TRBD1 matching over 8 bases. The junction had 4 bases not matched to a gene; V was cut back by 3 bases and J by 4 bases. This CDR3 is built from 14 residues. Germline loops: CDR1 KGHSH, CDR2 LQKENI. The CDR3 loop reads CASSPYGQGYGYTF. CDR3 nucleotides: TGTGCCAGCTCACCTTATGGACAGGGCTATGGCTACACCTTC.

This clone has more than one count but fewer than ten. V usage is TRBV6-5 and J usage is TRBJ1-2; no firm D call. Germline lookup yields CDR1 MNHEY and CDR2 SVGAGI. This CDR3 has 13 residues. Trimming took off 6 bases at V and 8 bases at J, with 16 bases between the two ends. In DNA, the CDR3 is TGTGCCAGCAGCCCCCCCGGAGGGAAAGGCTACACCTTC. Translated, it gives CASSPPGGKGYTF.

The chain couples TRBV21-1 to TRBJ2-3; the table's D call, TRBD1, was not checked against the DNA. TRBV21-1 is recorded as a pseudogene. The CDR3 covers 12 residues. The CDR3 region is CASNVTQGTQYF. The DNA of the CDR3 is TGTGCCAGCAACGTTACCCAGGGTACGCAGTATTTT.

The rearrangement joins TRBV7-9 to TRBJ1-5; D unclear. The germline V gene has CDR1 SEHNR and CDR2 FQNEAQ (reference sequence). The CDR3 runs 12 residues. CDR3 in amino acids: CAAGKGNQPQHF. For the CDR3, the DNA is TGTGCAGCGGGGAAAGGCAATCAGCCCCAGCATTTT. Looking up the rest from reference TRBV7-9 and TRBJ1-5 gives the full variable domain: DTGVSQNPRHKITKRGQNVTFRCDPISEHNRLYWYRQTLGQGPEFLTYFQNEAQLEKSRLLSDRFSAERPKGSFSTLEIQRTEQGDSAMYLCAAGKGNQPQHFGDGTRLSIL.

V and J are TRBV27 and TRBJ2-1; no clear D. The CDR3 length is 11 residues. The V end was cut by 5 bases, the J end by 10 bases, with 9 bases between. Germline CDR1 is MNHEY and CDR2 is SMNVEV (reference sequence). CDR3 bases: TGTGCCAGCAGTCCCGGTTACGAGCAGTTCTTC. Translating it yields CASSPGYEQFF.